The 21 T cell receptor beta chains below all came from one sample that was sequenced in a study of neurological immune-mediated disorders (dated by TCRdb to 2018 to 2020). Library preparation was by 5' RACE. Sequencing was performed on an Illumina HiSeq 2500. TCRdb itself trimmed the public reads at Q25 with fastp, ran MiXCR and retained productive beta chains. Entries are consolidated by CDR3 protein sequence, retaining the most common genes and DNA. This sample gives over 55,000 distinct CDR3 sequences in total; approximately 10% of them show up just once. Of the sample, about 9.6% falls within the top ten clones. This specimen's time point label, per the study, means: longitudinal time-point 1 (baseline). The source material was PBMCs. The receptor source for this set is a man aged 25-45 years in good health.

This clonotype was observed at least ten times. The CDR3 is CAITGAGNSGANVLTF. The DNA for the CDR3 is TGTGCCATCACTGGAGCAGGGAACTCTGGGGCCAACGTCCTGACTTTC. The chain combines TRBV10-3 with TRBJ2-6, with D perhaps TRBD1 (5 bases). V was pared by 7 bases and J by 0 bases, with 13 bases between. Germline V gives CDR1 ENHRY, CDR2 SYGVKD. The CDR3 runs 16 residues.

This clonotype was recorded at least ten times. The chain is built from TRBV20-1 and TRBJ2-7; TRBD1 matches at 11 bases. CDR1 DFQATT and CDR2 SNEGSKA come from the germline V gene (reference sequence). V lost 4 bases and J lost 2; bases outside the gene matches: 4. The CDR3 is made up of 14 amino acids. The CDR3: CSAKMGQGAYEQYF. DNA of the CDR3: TGCAGTGCTAAAATGGGACAGGGGGCCTACGAGCAGTACTTC.

This clonotype has a count of ten or more. This chain joins TRBV5-1 and TRBJ2-5; no reliable D call. Trimming removed 0 bases from V and 1 base from J, with 10 bases in between. The germline V gene has CDR1 SGHRS and CDR2 YFSETQ. This CDR3 has 15 residues. The CDR3, as DNA: TGCGCCAGCAGCTTGGAGGCCAGCCTCCAAGAGACCCAGTACTTC. Amino acid sequence: CASSLEASLQETQYF.

This clonotype was seen repeatedly, ten times or more. The gene calls are TRBV7-9 and TRBJ2-1; D ambiguous. This CDR3 region has 13 residues. Per the germline V gene, CDR1 is SEHNR and CDR2 is FQNEAQ (reference sequence). V was trimmed by 5 bases and J by 6 bases, leaving 11 bases between them. CDR3 sequence: CASSPTPPNEQFF. The CDR3 DNA reads as TGTGCCAGCAGCCCGACACCCCCCAATGAGCAGTTCTTC.

Here the CDR3 reads CRARVRDMNTEAFF. The CDR3 bases are TGCAGGGCGCGGGTCCGAGACATGAACACTGAAGCTTTCTTT. The chain recombines TRBV20-1 with TRBJ1-1; D ambiguous. The CDR3 runs 14 residues. CDR1 is DFQATT, CDR2 SNEGSKA, per germline (reference sequence).

Many counts were recorded for this clonotype. The gene calls are TRBV5-1 and TRBJ2-1; TRBD2 agrees at 10 bases. Unmatched junction bases numbered 4, after V lost 0 bases and J lost 4 bases. The CDR3 runs 16 residues. In germline, CDR1 is SGHRS, CDR2 YFSETQ. CDR3 coding DNA: TGCGCCAGCAGCTTGGGCGGGACTAGCGATTACAATGAGCAGTTCTTC. Translated, it gives CASSLGGTSDYNEQFF.

The sample holds many counts of this clonotype. V and J are TRBV29-1 and TRBJ1-1, with a weak D call TRBD1 (6 bases). This CDR3 has 12 residues. Germline values: CDR1 SQVTM, CDR2 ANQGSEA. CDR3 coding DNA: TGCACCGTCAGGGGAATGAACACTGAAGCTTTCTTT. It is translated as CTVRGMNTEAFF.

The V and J genes are TRBV7-9 and TRBJ2-5; 10 nucleotides match TRBD1. The germline gives CDR1 SEHNR, CDR2 FQNEAQ (reference sequence). Germline trimming cut 6 bases from V and 5 bases from J; bases unmatched to any gene: 12. The CDR3 has 16 amino acids. The CDR3 bases are TGTGCCAGCAGACCACCCGGGACAGGGGTTCGGGAGACCCAGTACTTC. Protein: CASRPPGTGVRETQYF.

This clonotype was counted ten times or more. The chain uses TRBV15 and TRBJ1-2, with D perhaps TRBD1 (5 bases). V shed 5 bases and J shed 4 bases, with 11 bases lying between them. This CDR3 has 13 amino acids. Germline loops: CDR1 LNHNV, CDR2 YYDKDF (reference sequence). The CDR3 spells CATSPGSIYGYTF. DNA for the CDR3: TGTGCCACCAGCCCAGGGTCGATCTATGGCTACACCTTC.

This clonotype came up many times. This sequence joins TRBV28 and TRBJ2-4, with a possible D match to TRBD2 (5 bases). CDR1 and CDR2 (germline): MDHEN, SYDVKM. With 6 bases removed from V and 1 base from J, the gap between germline ends came to 16 bases. CDR3 length equals 16 residues. The CDR3 sequence is CASRGRGSGAKNIQYF. The CDR3 bases are TGTGCCAGCAGGGGCAGAGGGAGTGGGGCCAAAAACATTCAGTACTTC.

Written as DNA, the CDR3 is TGTGCCAGCAGTTTGTCGACTAGCGGGACCAGCACAGATACGCAGTATTTT. Its translation is CASSLSTSGTSTDTQYF. The V call is TRBV12-3 or TRBV12-4, the J call TRBJ2-3, with 11 bases aligning to TRBD2. The CDR3 spans 17 residues. V dropped 3 bases and J dropped 0; count of bases not matched to a gene: 5.

This clonotype was observed many times. The chain employs TRBV20-1 and TRBJ2-1, with TRBD1 matching over 9 bases. The CDR3 length is 14 residues. The ends lost 7 bases at V and 3 bases at J; junction bases unmatched: 7. Germline V lookup: CDR1 DFQATT, CDR2 SNEGSKA (reference sequence). CDR3 region: CSVPGQGFYNEQFF. The CDR3 nucleotides are TGCAGTGTACCGGGACAGGGATTCTACAATGAGCAGTTCTTC.

This clonotype was picked up many times. The chain couples TRBV12-3 or TRBV12-4 to TRBJ2-1, with 9 bases identical to TRBD1. This CDR3 comprises 14 residues. Unmatched junction bases numbered 5, after V lost 5 bases and J lost 6 bases. The CDR3 loop reads CASSPRDRVNEQFF. For the CDR3, the DNA is TGTGCCAGCAGTCCCCGGGACAGGGTCAATGAGCAGTTCTTC.

This clonotype came up many times. The gene calls are TRBV7-2 and TRBJ2-2, with a tentative D call TRBD1 (6 bases). CDR3 size: 16 residues. V was shortened by 5 bases and J by 2 bases, with 15 bases between the two germline ends. The germline V gene has CDR1 SGHTA and CDR2 FQGNSA. CDR3 coding DNA: TGTGCCAGCAGCCTCACCGGGACACCTAACACCGGGGAGCTGTTTTTT. It is translated as CASSLTGTPNTGELFF.

This clonotype was detected ten times or more. V usage is TRBV28 and J usage is TRBJ2-7, with D perhaps TRBD1 or TRBD2 (7 bases each). This CDR3 has 18 amino acids. Germline lookup yields CDR1 MDHEN and CDR2 SYDVKM. Deletions cut 5 bases from V and 4 bases from J, with 27 bases between. The CDR3 reads CASSPHRGGGFFVYEQYF. CDR3 nucleotides: TGTGCCAGCAGTCCGCACAGGGGCGGGGGTTTTTTTGTATACGAGCAGTACTTC.

This clonotype was detected ten times or more. J is TRBJ2-5 and V is TRBV5-1; TRBD2 matches at 7 bases. The germline gives CDR1 SGHRS, CDR2 YFSETQ. This CDR3 is built from 15 residues. The junction had 8 bases not matched to a gene; V was cut back by 1 base and J by 5 bases. CDR3 region: CASSLNVFGGETQYF. The CDR3 DNA sequence: TGCGCCAGCAGCTTGAACGTGTTCGGGGGGGAGACCCAGTACTTC.

Note on this clonotype: A read error may explain this, as a much larger clone is one base away. The chain recombines TRBV7-2 with TRBJ2-1; the match to TRBD2 covers 7 bases. The CDR3 contains 13 residues. The germline V gene has CDR1 SGHTA and CDR2 FQGNSA. The chain's CDR3 is CANSLRGVNEQFF. The CDR3 DNA sequence: TGTGCCAACAGCTTACGGGGGGTCAATGAGCAGTTCTTC. The complete variable domain, with remaining parts taken from reference TRBV7-2 and TRBJ2-1, reads GAGVSQSPSNKVTEKGKDVELRCDPISGHTALYWYRQSLGQGLEFLIYFQGNSAPDKSGLPSDRFSAERTGGSVSTLTIQRTQQEDSAVYLCANSLRGVNEQFFGPGTRLTVL.

Remarks on this clonotype: The missing conserved phenylalanine or tryptophan at the end of this CDR3 makes a read error likely. V gene TRBV20-1 combines with J gene TRBJ2-6; D possibly corresponds to TRBD2 (6 bases). The CDR3 is 14 residues long. Germline V gives CDR1 DFQATT, CDR2 SNEGSKA (reference sequence). The CDR3 nucleotides are TGCAGTGCTAGCCGGGACTCTGGGGCCAACATCCTGACTTCC. This translates into CSASRDSGANILTS.

This clonotype was seen only a few times. V and J are TRBV29-1 and TRBJ2-5, with 10 bases aligning to TRBD2. Per the germline V gene, CDR1 is SQVTM and CDR2 is ANQGSEA. CDR3 size: 14 residues. The ends lost 4 bases at V and 5 bases at J; junction bases unmatched: 7. The CDR3 loop reads CSVASSGREETQYF. The CDR3, as DNA: TGCAGCGTTGCCTCTAGCGGGAGAGAGGAGACCCAGTACTTC.

This chain joins TRBV6-5 and TRBJ2-7; 7 nucleotides align to TRBD2. J gave up 6 bases and V 4 bases, and 6 bases lay outside the gene matches. Germline CDR1 reads MNHEY; CDR2 reads SVGAGI. This CDR3 region has 13 residues. The CDR3 nucleotides are TGTGCCAGCAGTTCCGGGAGGACTGGCGAGCAGTACTTC. Translation gives CASSSGRTGEQYF.

This clonotype was seen at least ten times. The chain links TRBV7-6 to TRBJ2-1; D possibly corresponds to TRBD1 (5 bases). V shed 5 bases and J shed 3 bases, with 17 bases lying between them. This CDR3 contains 16 residues. Germline V gene data show CDR1 as SGHVS and CDR2 as FNYEAQ. The CDR3 DNA is TGTGCCAGCAGCACAGAAGGCCGGACACACTACAATGAGCAGTTCTTC. It yields the protein CASSTEGRTHYNEQFF.